One and the same sample provided the 15 T cell receptor beta chains below, sequenced in a study of T cells in Graves' hyperthyroidism and ophthalmopathy. TCR beta CDR3 region amplification was performed from RNA transcripts. Using the HTBI primer set, a first-round RT-PCR was run on the TCR CDR3. TCRdb re-analysed the multiplex PCR reads in MiXCR, keeping a single row per CDR3 protein. This sample has about 560,000 distinct CDR3 sequences, with about 15% found just once. The sequenced material came from blood. The receptors come from a woman in her twenties or thirties with Graves' hyperthyroidism.

This clonotype was seen repeatedly, ten times or more. This sequence joins TRBV20-1 and TRBJ1-2; weak D call: TRBD1 (5 bases). Trimming stripped 2 bases from V and 5 bases from J, with 21 bases between. Germline lookup yields CDR1 DFQATT and CDR2 SNEGSKA (reference sequence). CDR3 size: 16 residues. The CDR3 sequence is CSARKEGGAPEYGYTF. In DNA form, the CDR3 reads TGCAGTGCTAGAAAGGAGGGAGGGGCCCCAGAGTATGGCTACACCTTC.

Ten or more counts support this clonotype. This chain links TRBV29-1 with TRBJ1-2; no reliable D call. Trimming stripped 4 bases from V and 3 bases from J, with 9 bases between. CDR3 length: 12 amino acids. Germline lookup yields CDR1 SQVTM and CDR2 ANQGSEA. CDR3 in amino acids: CSVAYLDYGYTF. The CDR3 DNA reads TGCAGCGTTGCCTATCTGGACTATGGCTACACCTTC.

In its sample, this clonotype was seen a few times. The gene calls are TRBV7-2 and TRBJ2-7; TRBD2 matches 13 bases. Per the germline V gene, CDR1 is SGHTA and CDR2 is FQGNSA. This CDR3 is 18 amino acids long. The J segment lost 2 bases and the V segment lost 2 bases, leaving 9 bases of the junction unmatched. The CDR3 is CASSLRTSGRDFTYEQYF. Written as DNA, the CDR3 is TGTGCCAGCAGCTTAAGAACTAGCGGGAGGGATTTTACCTACGAGCAGTACTTC.

This clonotype was counted at least ten times. In nucleotides, the CDR3 is TGTGCCAGCTCCAAACCGGGGACATTAGGGGGGGATGAGCAGTTCTTC. Protein product: CASSKPGTLGGDEQFF. The rearrangement uses TRBV7-9 and TRBJ2-1; maybe TRBD2 (7 bases). V was pared by 8 bases and J by 8 bases, with 25 bases between. There are 16 residues in the CDR3. Germline V gives CDR1 SEHNR, CDR2 FQNEAQ (reference sequence).

This clonotype occurred a few times. The rearrangement joins TRBV6-2 or TRBV6-3 to TRBJ1-5; unclear D gene. The germline gives CDR1 MNHEY, CDR2 SVGEGT. This CDR3 has 16 amino acids. Trimming took 3 bases from V and 0 from J, leaving 12 bases between them. The DNA for the CDR3 is TGTGCCAGCAGTTATTGGGAAACTAATAGCAATCAGCCCCAGCATTTT. Amino acid sequence: CASSYWETNSNQPQHF.

This clonotype was seen ten or more times. The V call is TRBV28, the J call TRBJ2-1; 9 bases fit TRBD1. J gave up 0 bases and V 4 bases, and 7 bases lay outside the gene matches. Germline V lookup: CDR1 MDHEN, CDR2 SYDVKM. The CDR3 runs to 17 residues. CDR3 DNA sequence: TGTGCCAGCAGTTCCACAGGGGGCTATAGCTCCTACAATGAGCAGTTCTTC. Its protein product is CASSSTGGYSSYNEQFF.

The J gene is TRBJ1-2, the V gene TRBV19, with 9 bases aligning to TRBD1. V dropped 3 bases and J dropped 2; count of bases not matched to a gene: 7. Germline assignment: CDR1 LNHDA and CDR2 SQIVND (reference sequence). This CDR3 is 16 amino acids long. The CDR3 loop reads CASSMLGTGPNYGYTF. CDR3 DNA: TGTGCCAGTAGTATGCTGGGGACAGGGCCGAACTATGGCTACACCTTC.

The sample holds many counts of this clonotype. This chain connects TRBV12-3 or TRBV12-4 to TRBJ2-3; D might be TRBD2 (5 bases). This CDR3 has 14 amino acids. V was clipped by 3 bases and J by 6 bases, with 13 bases between them. The CDR3 loop reads CASSFVGADDTQYF. The CDR3 DNA is TGTGCCAGCAGTTTTGTGGGAGCGGACGATACGCAGTATTTT.

The chain has TRBV9 and TRBJ2-7, with TRBD2 matching 7 bases. The CDR3 consists of 14 residues. V shed 2 bases, J shed 6 bases, and the junction held 8 bases outside the gene matches. From germline, CDR1 is SGDLS and CDR2 YYNGEE. The CDR3 region is CASSVGGGPGEQYF. The CDR3 DNA sequence: TGTGCCAGCAGCGTCGGGGGAGGGCCTGGCGAGCAGTACTTC.

This clonotype showed up many times. J is TRBJ2-1 and V is TRBV20-1; D tentatively fits TRBD1 or TRBD2 (5 bases each). The germline gives CDR1 DFQATT, CDR2 SNEGSKA (reference sequence). V shed 0 bases and J shed 6 bases, with 12 bases lying between them. CDR3 length: 14 amino acids. The CDR3 sequence is CSARDRDRFNEQFF. The CDR3, as DNA: TGCAGTGCTAGAGATCGGGACCGGTTCAATGAGCAGTTCTTC.

This clonotype was picked up many times. Germline is not matched at one junction end, which may reflect a read error. J is TRBJ2-7 and V is TRBV30; TRBD2 is a possible D gene (6 bases). The CDR3 consists of 14 residues. Germline V CDR1 and CDR2: GTSNPN, SVGIG (reference sequence). The CDR3 nucleotides are TGTGCCTGGGCGGGGCCGGAAAGCTCCTACGAGCGGTACTTC. This encodes CAWAGPESSYERYF.

With respect to this clonotype: With a much larger clone just one base away, this may be a read error. The chain combines TRBV20-1 with TRBJ2-1; D assignment may be TRBD1 or TRBD2 (5 bases each). The CDR3 is 14 amino acids. Trimming pared 3 bases from V and 7 bases from J, leaving 16 bases between. Germline lookup yields CDR1 DFQATT and CDR2 SNEGSKA (reference sequence). The chain's CDR3 is CSASGDGAGNEQFF. The CDR3 DNA follows: TGCAGTGCTAGTGGGGACGGGGCCGGGAATGAGCAGTTCTTC.

This chain uses TRBV14 with TRBJ2-7; D possibly matches TRBD1 or TRBD2 (5 bases each). CDR3 length: 13 residues. V lost 2 bases, J lost 7 bases, and 12 bases lay in between. The germline V gene has CDR1 SGHDN and CDR2 FVKESK. CDR3 sequence: CASSQWYEGEQYF. The CDR3 DNA reads as TGTGCCAGCAGCCAATGGTATGAGGGGGAGCAGTACTTC.

This clonotype was picked up many times. The CDR3 DNA reads TGTGCCAGCAGTAACAGACAGGGCACAGATACGCAGTATTTT. Translating it yields CASSNRQGTDTQYF. J is TRBJ2-3 and V is TRBV6-1; weak D call: TRBD1 (6 bases). CDR3 length: 14 residues. V lost 5 bases and J 1 base, leaving 10 bases between the germline ends. Looked up from germline, CDR1 is MNHNS and CDR2 is SASEGT.

The gene calls are TRBV28 and TRBJ2-7; D remains unclear. Germline V lookup: CDR1 MDHEN, CDR2 SYDVKM. V lost 9 bases, J lost 3 bases, and 18 bases lay in between. The CDR3 is 14 residues long. The CDR3 spells CASTPGLSFYEQYF. CDR3 bases: TGTGCCAGTACCCCCGGGCTTTCCTTCTACGAGCAGTACTTC.